This TCR beta chain originates from a study of T cell repertoires in cytomegalovirus infection. The CDR3 covers 14 residues. Germline V gives CDR1 SGHVS, CDR2 FNYEAQ. V lost 1 base to trimming and J lost 4 bases, with 10 bases between them. TCRdb reanalysed the reads using MiXCR and keeps one entry per CDR3 protein. The sample lists 150,000 to 200,000 distinct CDR3 sequences; under 30% were seen once. The TCR sequence derives from a human donor in good health (CMV status not recorded). Some clones in this sample may be carry-over from other donors' samples. The rearrangement joins TRBV7-6 to TRBJ1-1; D ambiguous. The sequencing input was PBMCs. The DNA for the CDR3 is TGTGCCAGCAGCTTAGTCGCCAGTAGCACTGAAGCTTTCTTT. Residues: CASSLVASSTEAFF.